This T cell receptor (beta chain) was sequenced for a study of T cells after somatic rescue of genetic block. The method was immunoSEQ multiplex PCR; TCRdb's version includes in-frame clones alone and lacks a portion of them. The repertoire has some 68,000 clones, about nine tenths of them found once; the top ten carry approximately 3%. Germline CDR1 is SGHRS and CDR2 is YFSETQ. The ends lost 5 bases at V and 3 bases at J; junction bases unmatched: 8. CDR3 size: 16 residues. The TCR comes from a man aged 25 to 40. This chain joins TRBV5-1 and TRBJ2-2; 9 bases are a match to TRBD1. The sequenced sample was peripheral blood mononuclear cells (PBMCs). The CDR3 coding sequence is TGCGCCAGCAGGCCGACTGGACAGGGGCACACCGGGGAGCTGTTTTTT. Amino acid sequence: CASRPTGQGHTGELFF.